Presented here are 21 T cell receptor beta chains from one specimen sequenced in a study of cytomegalovirus exposure and HLA in healthy donors. PCR employed 60 Vbeta and 13 Jbeta primers. Profiling relied on immunoSEQ multiplex PCR, and the TCRdb table lists in-frame clones only, not all of them. The sample yields over 80,000 clones, about 79% seen once. Input material: PBMCs. The receptors originated from a man in his fifties or sixties in good health and CMV-seronegative.

There are a few counts of this clone. The J gene is TRBJ2-2, the V gene TRBV7-6; possible D gene TRBD2, 5 bases. This CDR3 is 16 amino acids long. V lost 5 bases and J lost 1, with 14 bases in between. Germline V gene lookup returns CDR1 SGHVS and CDR2 FNYEAQ. The CDR3 nucleotides are TGTGCCAGCAGCGGCATAGGAGGAGGGAACACCGGGGAGCTGTTTTTT. Translation: CASSGIGGGNTGELFF.

The chain uses TRBV5-4 and TRBJ1-2; D is unclear. In germline, CDR1 is SGHNT, CDR2 YYREEE (reference sequence). Trimming cost V 0 bases and J 1 base, with 7 bases left between them. The CDR3 sequence is 14 residues long. The CDR3 DNA reads TGTGCCAGCAGCTTGGCCGCGAATAACTATGGCTACACCTTC. Protein: CASSLAANNYGYTF.

In nucleotides, the CDR3 is TGTGCCAGCTCACCATTAGCTGATGAGCAGTTCTTC. Translating it yields CASSPLADEQFF. V gene TRBV18 combines with J gene TRBJ2-1; no reliable D call. The CDR3 length is 12 residues. V was pared by 2 bases and J by 8 bases, with 7 bases between. Germline V gene data show CDR1 as KGHSH and CDR2 as LQKENI.

The chain links TRBV28 to TRBJ1-2; D unclear. The length of the CDR3 is 17 residues. The V gene's germline CDR1 is MDHEN and CDR2 SYDVKM. V was cut by 6 bases and J by 4 bases, with 24 bases left in between. The CDR3 DNA is TGTGCCAGCAGCCTCCCCGGAGGTAGCTTGGGGAGCTATGGCTACACCTTC. Its protein product is CASSLPGGSLGSYGYTF.

This clone was found a few times. Other DNA sequences within the sample encode an identical CDR3. The chain has TRBV29-1 and TRBJ2-3; D not resolved. Trimming took off 3 bases at V and 2 bases at J, with 6 bases between the two ends. The CDR3 covers 12 residues. Germline V gene sequence: CDR1 SQVTM, CDR2 ANQGSEA. The CDR3 region is CSVEGDTDTQYF. DNA of the CDR3: TGCAGCGTTGAGGGCGACACAGATACGCAGTATTTT.

This chain uses TRBV5-1 with TRBJ2-3; 7 bases are shared with TRBD2. J was trimmed by 4 bases and V by 0 bases; bases with no gene match: 8. Germline assignment: CDR1 SGHRS and CDR2 YFSETQ. The length of the CDR3 is 16 residues. For the CDR3, the DNA is TGCGCCAGCAGCTTGGAACCAGCGGGAATATCAGATACGCAGTATTTT. This encodes CASSLEPAGISDTQYF.

Of note for this clone: No DNA is shown, since the ends of the CDR3 on it are uncertain; the CDR3 is the one TCRdb lists. This rearrangement joins TRBV2 to TRBJ2-1; the DNA was not used to check the table's D call, TRBD2. Germline CDR1 SNHLY, CDR2 FYNNEI. The CDR3 is 17 amino acids long, termini counted. CDR3 region: CASSSGLAGASYNEQFF.

This clone was recorded only once. V and J are TRBV28 and TRBJ2-7, with D perhaps matching TRBD1 (6 bases). CDR3 length: 16 amino acids. The germline V gene has CDR1 MDHEN and CDR2 SYDVKM. The V end lost 4 bases, the J end lost 3 bases, and 19 bases lay between the germline ends. The CDR3 region is CASSSDRTGLSYEQYF. The CDR3 nucleotides are TGTGCCAGCAGTTCAGACCGAACAGGGTTAAGCTACGAGCAGTACTTC.

In its sample, this clone was seen many times. This chain connects TRBV4-3 to TRBJ1-1, with D possibly being TRBD1 (6 bases). The length of the CDR3 is 16 residues. Trimming cost V 0 bases and J 1 base, with 12 bases left between them. Germline values: CDR1 LGHNA, CDR2 YSLEER. The CDR3 nucleotides read TGCGCCAGCAGCCAAGATTTAGGACAGCAGAACACTGAAGCTTTCTTT. It translates to CASSQDLGQQNTEAFF.

The chain recombines TRBV7-2 with TRBJ1-1; 8 bases match TRBD1. CDR3 length: 15 residues. Losses at the gene ends were 4 bases for V and 1 base for J; bases not matched to a gene: 5. The germline gives CDR1 SGHTA, CDR2 FQGNSA. This chain's CDR3 is CASSSRTGWNTEAFF. The CDR3, as DNA: TGTGCCAGCAGCTCGAGGACAGGGTGGAACACTGAAGCTTTCTTT.

This clone was detected only once. The V call is TRBV19, the J call TRBJ1-1, with 10 nucleotides matching TRBD1. This CDR3 is 15 amino acids long. Germline trimming cut 6 bases from V and 1 base from J; bases unmatched to any gene: 5. The germline CDR1 and CDR2 sequences are LNHDA and SQIVND (reference sequence). In nucleotides, the CDR3 is TGTGCCAGTAGGTTGACAGGGGGCGCGAACACTGAAGCTTTCTTT. Translation: CASRLTGGANTEAFF.

This chain connects TRBV10-2 to TRBJ2-1, with 10 positions matching TRBD1. The J segment lost 8 bases and the V segment lost 6 bases, leaving 31 bases of the junction unmatched. This CDR3 is 22 amino acids long. Germline-derived CDR1 and CDR2 are WSHSY and SAAADI. CDR3 loop: CASSERGQGINPPLWYLDEQFF. In nucleotides, the CDR3 is TGCGCCAGCAGCGAGAGGGGACAGGGGATAAACCCCCCGCTCTGGTATTTAGATGAGCAGTTCTTC.

The rearrangement links TRBV5-5 to TRBJ2-7; 9 nucleotides line up with TRBD1. The CDR3 consists of 16 residues. Germline values: CDR1 SGHKS, CDR2 YYEKEE (reference sequence). V shed 3 bases, J shed 2 bases, and the junction held 9 bases outside the gene matches. The CDR3 DNA follows: TGTGCCAGCAGCTCCTACCCCGGGACAGGGCCCTACGAGCAGTACTTC. Protein product: CASSSYPGTGPYEQYF.

On this clone itself: A read error may produce the germline difference seen at one junction end. The V call is TRBV7-9, the J call TRBJ1-1; the match to TRBD1 covers 8 bases. The CDR3 length is 16 residues. The germline gives CDR1 SEHNR, CDR2 FQNEAQ (reference sequence). This CDR3 is CSSSLDYGQGGTEAFF. In DNA form, the CDR3 reads TGTTCCAGCAGCTTAGATTACGGACAGGGCGGGACTGAAGCTTTCTTT.

This chain joins TRBV5-4 and TRBJ1-1, with a possible D match to TRBD1 (6 bases). Germline V gene sequence: CDR1 SGHNT, CDR2 YYREEE (reference sequence). This CDR3 comprises 16 residues. The V and J ends lost 4 bases and 3 bases respectively, with 19 bases between them. CDR3 region: CASSMGGGGPDTEAFF. For the CDR3, the DNA is TGTGCCAGCAGCATGGGGGGCGGGGGCCCGGACACTGAAGCTTTCTTT.

The V gene is TRBV28, the J gene TRBJ1-1, with D hard to call. CDR3 length: 11 amino acids. Germline V gene sequence: CDR1 MDHEN, CDR2 SYDVKM. The V gene lost 6 bases and the J gene lost 6 bases, with 8 bases spanning the gap. The CDR3 reads CASRMRAEAFF. CDR3 nucleotides: TGTGCCAGCAGGATGCGGGCTGAAGCTTTCTTT. The whole variable domain, remainder taken from reference TRBV28 and TRBJ1-1, is DVKVTQSSRYLVKRTGEKVFLECVQDMDHENMFWYRQDPGLGLRLIYFSYDVKMKEKGDIPEGYSVSREKKERFSLILESASTNQTSMYLCASRMRAEAFFGQGTRLTVV.

This rearrangement joins TRBV7-3 to TRBJ2-7; no clear D gene. The V end lost 5 bases, the J end lost 4 bases, and 12 bases lay between the germline ends. The V gene's germline CDR1 is SGHTA and CDR2 FQGTGA. The CDR3 covers 13 residues. The chain's CDR3 is CASSPNRGYEQYF. CDR3 nucleotide sequence: TGTGCCAGCAGCCCTAACCGAGGATACGAGCAGTACTTC.

The chain has TRBV7-8 and TRBJ2-1; 11 bases line up with TRBD2. The CDR3 runs 17 residues. Germline CDR1 SGHVS, CDR2 FQNEAQ. The junction had 5 bases not matched to a gene; V was cut back by 0 bases and J by 4 bases. The CDR3 sequence: CASSLAPTSGAYNEQFF. DNA for the CDR3: TGTGCCAGCAGCTTAGCCCCGACTAGCGGGGCTTACAATGAGCAGTTCTTC.

The chain links TRBV5-8 to TRBJ2-5, with 8 nucleotides matching TRBD1. CDR3 size: 14 residues. With 1 base clipped from V and 9 bases from J, the junction kept 8 bases outside the gene matches. Germline CDR1 reads SGHTS; CDR2 reads YDEGEE. The CDR3 nucleotides are TGTGCCAGCAGCTTGAGGACAGGGCAAGGGGCCCAGTACTTC. Amino acid sequence: CASSLRTGQGAQYF.

The rearrangement uses TRBV5-1 and TRBJ2-7; a possible D gene is TRBD1 (6 bases). V was clipped by 0 bases and J by 2 bases, with 9 bases between them. CDR3 length: 14 residues. Germline lookup yields CDR1 SGHRS and CDR2 YFSETQ. The CDR3, as DNA: TGCGCCAGCAGCTTGGGACAGGCCGCCTACGAGCAGTACTTC. Its translation: CASSLGQAAYEQYF.

The rearrangement joins TRBV7-2 to TRBJ2-5, with 10 bases aligning to TRBD1. CDR1 is SGHTA and CDR2 is FQGNSA in the germline V gene. The CDR3 runs 15 residues. Unmatched junction bases numbered 4, after V lost 5 bases and J lost 1 base. The DNA of the CDR3 is TGTGCCAGCAGCCCACGGACAGGGGGCCAAGAGACCCAGTACTTC. Protein product: CASSPRTGGQETQYF.